This T cell receptor (beta chain) was captured in a study of control samples from healthy donors and cancer patients. Some clones are missing from TCRdb's copy, which holds only in-frame ones; the method was immunoSEQ multiplex PCR. The table has 200,000 to 250,000 clones, roughly 94% seen once. The sequenced material came from blood. This TCR derives from a man over 45 in good health.

CDR3 DNA: TGTGCCAGCAGCCCCCGACAGGGGGTTTTAACTCTGGGGGCCAACGTCCTGACTTTC. Amino acid sequence: CASSPRQGVLTLGANVLTF. The rearrangement uses TRBV21-1 and TRBJ2-6; the table names TRBD1, a call not compared with the DNA. TRBV21-1 is deemed a pseudogene. The CDR3 is 19 residues long.